This TCR beta chain emerged from a study of blood T cell repertoires in COVID-19. On the study more broadly: Acute-phase and convalescent COVID-19 samples originated in the United States, Italy and Spain. PBMCs, B-cell-depleted T cells, or T cells provided the cDNA or gDNA that made up the material.

This clone was seen only once. Original handling: It was from reference gene primer amplification that nucleated cell counts were estimated. Profiled with immunoSEQ multiplex PCR; TCRdb holds only in-frame clones, not every one. V and J calls and clone size follow that table, whereas D and trimming were derived from the DNA. In the table there are 250,000 to 350,000 clones, approximately 88% of which are singletons. V lost 2 bases to trimming and J lost 10 bases, with 15 bases between them. This CDR3 has 15 amino acids. Per germline, CDR1 MNHNY and CDR2 SVGAGI (reference sequence). The sequence was obtained from a man aged 18 to 29 who had recovered from COVID-19. Sequencing input: peripheral blood. This chain uses TRBV6-6 with TRBJ1-6, with D maybe TRBD1 (5 bases). The chain's CDR3 is CASSYLGGGGSPLHF. The CDR3 nucleotides are TGTGCCAGCAGTTACCTCGGGGGAGGAGGGTCACCCCTCCACTTT.